Listed below are T cell receptor beta chains from one sample, sequenced in a study of T and B cells in COVID-19 patients. TCRdb re-called the multiplex PCR reads through MiXCR, storing one row per CDR3 protein. The sample consists of 20,000 to 30,000 distinct CDR3 sequences, about 33% of them appearing once. The specimen sequenced was blood. All receptors come from a human donor who had recovered from COVID-19. The CDR3 runs from the conserved cysteine through the conserved F or W. The D gene is left open where the match is weak. Expanded clones get a size class; other rows say once, few or many, or leave the size out.

size,D,V,J,CDR3,DNA
few,NA,TRBV5-6,TRBJ1-5,CASTTGRYNQPQHF,TGTGCCAGCACCACGGGACGGTACAATCAGCCCCAGCATTTT
few,NA,TRBV18,TRBJ2-1,CASSPSGRGEYNEQFF,TGTGCCAGCTCACCATCAGGCAGGGGCGAATACAATGAGCAGTTCTTC
NA,NA,TRBV18,TRBJ1-4,CASSPDGGEKLFF,TGTGCCAGCTCCCCCGACGGAGGGGAAAAACTGTTTTTT
NA,TRBD1,TRBV20-1,TRBJ1-5,CSARDRGSNQPQHF,TGCAGTGCTAGAGACAGGGGGAGCAATCAGCCCCAGCATTTT
few,TRBD1,TRBV6-2/TRBV6-3,TRBJ2-3,CASSFAGTGVPTDTQYF,TGTGCCAGCAGTTTCGCCGGGACAGGTGTTCCGACAGATACGCAGTATTTT
NA,TRBD2,TRBV4-3,TRBJ2-2,CASSQEPPGTRSTGELFF,TGTGCCAGCAGCCAAGAGCCCCCCGGGACTAGGAGCACCGGGGAGCTGTTTTTT
NA,NA,TRBV18,TRBJ2-1,CASSPQGGRNEQFF,TGTGCCAGCTCACCGCAGGGGGGGCGCAATGAGCAGTTCTTC
few,NA,TRBV7-2,TRBJ2-2,CASSLQLVGTGELFF,TGTGCCAGCAGCTTACAACTAGTCGGCACCGGGGAGCTGTTTTTT
many,NA,TRBV6-5,TRBJ2-3,CASKVTGFSTDTQYF,TGTGCCAGCAAGGTTACAGGTTTTAGCACAGATACGCAGTATTTT
NA,TRBD1,TRBV4-3,TRBJ1-2,CASSRDRALSYGYTF,TGTGCCAGCAGCCGGGACAGGGCTTTGAGCTATGGCTACACCTTC
few,NA,TRBV13,TRBJ2-1,CASSPSGMGRQFF,TGTGCCAGCAGCCCCAGTGGGATGGGGAGGCAGTTCTTC
many,TRBD2,TRBV5-6,TRBJ2-7,CASSPLTGGGSGIAYEQYF,TGTGCCAGCAGCCCTCTGACCGGGGGGGGTAGCGGGATCGCCTACGAGCAGTACTTC
many,NA,TRBV15,TRBJ1-2,CATSRAGTNYGYTF,TGTGCCACCAGCAGGGCAGGGACTAACTATGGCTACACCTTC
NA,TRBD2,TRBV12-3/TRBV12-4,TRBJ2-1,CASSLIISWGTSGSYNEQFF,TGTGCCAGCAGTTTAATTATATCGTGGGGGACTAGCGGCTCCTACAATGAGCAGTTCTTC
NA,NA,TRBV24-1,TRBJ2-7,CATSDPNSYEQYF,TGTGCCACCAGTGATCCCAATAGCTACGAGCAGTACTTC
few,NA,TRBV30,TRBJ1-1,CAWRSGAEAKGEAFF,TGTGCCTGGAGATCGGGGGCAGAAGCGAAGGGTGAAGCTTTCTTT
many,NA,TRBV11-1,TRBJ1-1,CASSLWAGPMNTEAFF,TGTGCCAGCAGCTTATGGGCAGGACCCATGAACACTGAAGCTTTCTTT
NA,TRBD1,TRBV13,TRBJ1-2,CASSFMTGNMFYGYTF,TGTGCCAGCAGCTTCATGACAGGGAATATGTTCTATGGCTACACCTTC
NA,TRBD1,TRBV6-1,TRBJ2-2,CASSGTGTGRSGELFF,TGTGCCAGCAGCGGAACCGGGACAGGGAGGAGCGGGGAGCTGTTTTTT
few,NA,TRBV29-1,TRBJ1-4,CSVESLQEEKLFF,TGCAGCGTTGAGAGCCTTCAGGAGGAAAAACTGTTTTTT
medium-sized,TRBD2,TRBV27,TRBJ2-2,CASSFRRGANTGELFF,TGTGCCAGCAGTTTCCGGCGGGGGGCGAACACCGGGGAGCTGTTTTTT
NA,TRBD2,TRBV20-1,TRBJ2-5,CRGEGWTSDLLRVTQYF,TGCAGGGGGGAGGGCTGGACTAGCGACCTGTTGAGGGTGACCCAGTACTTC
NA,TRBD1,TRBV6-2/TRBV6-3,TRBJ2-7,CASNGQGDRGISYEQYF,TGTGCCAGCAATGGTCAGGGGGACAGGGGGATCTCCTACGAGCAGTACTTC
few,NA,TRBV6-5,TRBJ2-1,CASSYSANEQFF,TGTGCCAGCAGTTACTCGGCTAATGAGCAGTTCTTC